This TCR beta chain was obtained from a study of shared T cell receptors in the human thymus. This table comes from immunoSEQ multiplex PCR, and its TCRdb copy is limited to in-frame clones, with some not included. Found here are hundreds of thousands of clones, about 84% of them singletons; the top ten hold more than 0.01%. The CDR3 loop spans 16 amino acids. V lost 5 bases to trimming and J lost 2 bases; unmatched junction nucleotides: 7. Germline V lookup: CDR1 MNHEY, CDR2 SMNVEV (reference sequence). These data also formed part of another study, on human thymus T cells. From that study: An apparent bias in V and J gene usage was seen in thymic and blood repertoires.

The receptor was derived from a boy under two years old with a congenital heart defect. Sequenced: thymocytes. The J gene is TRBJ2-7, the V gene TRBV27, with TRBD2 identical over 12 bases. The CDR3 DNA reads TGTGCCAGCAGTCCCACTAGCGGGAGGATCCCCTACGAGCAGTACTTC. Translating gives CASSPTSGRIPYEQYF.